This entry lists 20 T cell receptor beta chains sequenced from one sample in a study of blood T cells in healthy people across ages (dated by TCRdb to the mid-2010s). The library was generated by 5' RACE. Instrument on record: Illumina HiSeq 2500. The second PCR ran for roughly 7 to 11 cycles and used a J-beta primer mix along with a sample-barcoded 5' primer. In-frame beta chains were kept once TCRdb had trimmed the public reads at Q25 with fastp and called clones with MiXCR. Duplicate CDR3 protein sequences are folded into a single record with the most common DNA and genes. Across this sample there are hundreds of thousands of distinct CDR3 sequences, with around 28% seen only once. The ten largest clones represent 17% of the sample. The sample consisted of blood. The receptors shown here come from an elderly woman in good health.

This clonotype was detected ten times or more. V is TRBV7-2 and J is TRBJ2-1, with 9 bases that match TRBD1. The CDR3 has 14 residues. The V and J ends lost 6 bases and 4 bases, in that order; junction bases with no gene match: 4. Per the germline V gene, CDR1 is SGHTA and CDR2 is FQGNSA. The CDR3 bases are TGTGCCAGCAGTGGCGGACAGGGGTACAATGAGCAGTTCTTC. This encodes CASSGGQGYNEQFF.

This clonotype came up many times. The gene calls are TRBV7-2 and TRBJ2-1; the D call may be TRBD1 or TRBD2 (6 bases each). CDR3 length equals 15 residues. V lost 5 bases to trimming and J lost 5 bases, with 16 bases between them. Germline V gene lookup returns CDR1 SGHTA and CDR2 FQGNSA. DNA of the CDR3: TGTGCCAGCAGCCCGCTGGGGGGCCGGCACAATGAGCAGTTCTTC. Translating gives CASSPLGGRHNEQFF.

This clonotype occurred a few times. CDR3 residues: CASSELGAGYTF. Here the CDR3 DNA reads TGTGCCAGCAGTGAACTGGGGGCGGGCTACACCTTC. The rearrangement links TRBV2 to TRBJ1-2, with D possibly matching TRBD1 (6 bases). Germline CDR1 SNHLY, CDR2 FYNNEI. This CDR3 spans 12 amino acids. Trimming stripped 2 bases from V and 8 bases from J, with 9 bases between.

The J gene is TRBJ2-3, the V gene TRBV12-3 or TRBV12-4; 16 positions match TRBD2. With 4 bases clipped from V and 13 bases from J, the junction kept 14 bases outside the gene matches. There are 17 residues in the CDR3. CDR3 region: CASSSTGLAGGPDTKYF. CDR3 DNA sequence: TGTGCCAGCAGTTCGACGGGACTAGCGGGGGGGCCAGACACGAAGTATTTT.

Ten or more counts support this clonotype. This sequence joins TRBV5-1 and TRBJ2-7, with a possible D match to TRBD1 (6 bases). The CDR3 extends over 14 amino acids. Trimming took off 4 bases at V and 2 bases at J, with 13 bases between the two ends. From germline, CDR1 is SGHRS and CDR2 YFSETQ. The DNA of the CDR3 is TGCGCCAGCAGCGCTACAGGGCAAGCCTACGAGCAGTACTTC. This codes for CASSATGQAYEQYF. The complete variable domain, with remaining parts taken from reference TRBV5-1 and TRBJ2-7, reads KAGVTQTPRYLIKTRGQQVTLSCSPISGHRSVSWYQQTPGQGLQFLFEYFSETQRNKGNFPGRFSGRQFSNSRSEMNVSTLELGDSALYLCASSATGQAYEQYFGPGTRLTVT.

This clonotype has just a few counts. The CDR3 loop is CASGPGGTDTQYF. CDR3 DNA: TGTGCCAGCGGCCCGGGGGGTACAGATACGCAGTATTTT. The chain employs TRBV11-2 and TRBJ2-3, with 7 bases that match TRBD2. Trimming took 8 bases from V and 3 from J; bases not matched to a gene: 5. Per germline, CDR1 SGHAT and CDR2 FQNNGV. The CDR3 runs 13 residues.

With respect to this clonotype: A read error may produce the germline difference seen at one junction end. This chain joins TRBV12-3 or TRBV12-4 and TRBJ2-3; TRBD2 might be the D (7 bases). The CDR3 consists of 17 residues. CDR3 loop: CASRTRGRETSADAQYF. In DNA, the CDR3 is TGTGCCAGCAGGACTAGGGGGAGAGAAACTAGCGCAGATGCGCAGTATTTT.

About this clonotype itself: Given a much more abundant clone one base away, this may be a read error. J is TRBJ2-7 and V is TRBV7-2; 10 positions match TRBD1. The germline V gene has CDR1 SGHTA and CDR2 FQGNSA. The CDR3 has 16 amino acids. In DNA, the CDR3 is TGTGCCAGCAGCCCAGACCGGGACAGGGGACTCTACGAGCGGTACTTC. Translating it yields CASSPDRDRGLYERYF.

This clonotype was observed many times. The genes are TRBV28 and TRBJ2-7, with D unclear. CDR3 length: 12 residues. Germline V lookup: CDR1 MDHEN, CDR2 SYDVKM. Trimming cost V 3 bases and J 7 bases, with 10 bases left between them. The DNA for the CDR3 is TGTGCCAGCAGTTTCGTCCCTGGGGAGCAGTACTTC. Its translation is CASSFVPGEQYF.

This clonotype was counted many times. This chain joins TRBV7-2 and TRBJ1-5; tentative D call: TRBD1 (5 bases). CDR3 length equals 16 residues. V shed 1 base and J shed 1 base, with 11 bases lying between them. Germline-derived CDR1 and CDR2 are SGHTA and FQGNSA. The DNA of the CDR3 is TGTGCCAGCAGCTTAGGGGGGGGGAGAAGCAATCAGCCCCAGCATTTT. Translated, it gives CASSLGGGRSNQPQHF. Looking up the rest from reference TRBV7-2 and TRBJ1-5 gives the full variable domain: GAGVSQSPSNKVTEKGKDVELRCDPISGHTALYWYRQSLGQGLEFLIYFQGNSAPDKSGLPSDRFSAERTGGSVSTLTIQRTQQEDSAVYLCASSLGGGRSNQPQHFGDGTRLSIL.

V usage is TRBV3-1 and J usage is TRBJ2-7; D may be TRBD1 (6 bases). The last part of the DNA fits TRBJ2-5 better; the J call may be wrong. Germline values: CDR1 LGHDT, CDR2 YNNKEL (reference sequence). The CDR3 totals 15 residues. The CDR3 loop is CASSRGSGVGETQYF. The DNA of the CDR3 is TGTGCCAGCAGCCGAGGTTCAGGGGTGGGAGAGACCCAGTACTTC.

This clonotype was counted only a few times. The chain couples TRBV20-1 to TRBJ2-5; the match to TRBD2 covers 10 bases. The germline V gene encodes CDR1 DFQATT and CDR2 SNEGSKA (reference sequence). Trimming took 6 bases from V and 4 from J; bases not matched to a gene: 8. This CDR3 region has 14 residues. The CDR3 loop is CSAKAGGPRETQYF. CDR3 sequence (DNA): TGCAGTGCGAAAGCGGGGGGGCCGAGAGAGACCCAGTACTTC.

This clonotype was detected only a few times. A single base separates this from a much larger clone, so it may be a read error. The gene calls are TRBV12-3 or TRBV12-4 and TRBJ2-3; tentatively, D is TRBD2 (5 bases). Deletions cut 8 bases from V and 4 bases from J, with 13 bases between. This CDR3 region has 13 residues. In DNA form, the CDR3 reads TGTGCCAGCTATAGGAGCGGTGCAGATACGCAGTATTTT. As protein: CASYRSGADTQYF.

This clonotype came up many times. The J gene is TRBJ2-3, the V gene TRBV6-1; 12 positions agree with TRBD2. This CDR3 region has 16 residues. Germline V lookup: CDR1 MNHNS, CDR2 SASEGT. After removal of 5 bases from V and 4 bases from J, the junction contained 7 bases not matched to a gene. CDR3 bases: TGTGCCAGCAGTCAAAATCTAGCGGGGGGGCCAGATACGCAGTATTTT. As protein: CASSQNLAGGPDTQYF.

The chain couples TRBV7-9 to TRBJ1-2; D unresolved. CDR1 and CDR2 (germline): SEHNR, FQNEAQ (reference sequence). The CDR3 contains 13 residues. The germline V and J ends were trimmed by 5 bases and 8 bases, with 15 bases remaining between them. The CDR3 protein is CASSQDSFRGYTF. CDR3 sequence (DNA): TGTGCCAGCAGCCAGGACTCCTTCAGAGGCTACACCTTC.

This clonotype was found many times. The chain has TRBV12-3 or TRBV12-4 and TRBJ2-5; tentatively, D is TRBD2 (5 bases). The length of the CDR3 is 15 residues. Trimming shortened V by 3 bases and J by 2 bases, and 13 bases separated the two germline ends. CDR3 in amino acids: CASSFRDPSQETQYF. The CDR3 DNA reads as TGTGCCAGCAGTTTTCGGGATCCGAGTCAAGAGACCCAGTACTTC.

A note on this clonotype: A single base separates this from a much larger clone, so it may be a read error. This rearrangement joins TRBV5-5 to TRBJ2-1; D uncertain. The CDR3 consists of 12 residues. Germline CDR1 is SGHKS and CDR2 is YYEKEE (reference sequence). Trimming took off 3 bases at V and 14 bases at J, with 15 bases between the two ends. The CDR3 DNA follows: TGTGCCAGCAGCTCAGAGCTCGGGCAGAAGTTCTTC. Amino acids: CASSSELGQKFF.

The chain joins TRBV12-3 or TRBV12-4 to TRBJ2-1; TRBD2 agrees at 10 bases. After removal of 7 bases from V and 5 bases from J, the junction contained 5 bases not matched to a gene. CDR3 length: 14 amino acids. The CDR3 loop reads CASKLSGGDNEQFF. CDR3 in DNA: TGTGCCAGCAAGCTGAGCGGGGGGGACAATGAGCAGTTCTTC.

This clonotype was counted only a few times. V gene TRBV6-4 combines with J gene TRBJ1-2; a possible D gene is TRBD1 (5 bases). Germline V CDR1 and CDR2: MRHNA, SNTAGT. The CDR3 is 13 amino acids. Trimming removed 3 bases at V and 5 bases at J, with 10 bases between. CDR3 DNA sequence: TGTGCCAGCAGTGAAGGAGGGGCATATGGCTACACCTTC. It is translated as CASSEGGAYGYTF.

The chain has TRBV7-2 and TRBJ2-2; 9 bases match TRBD2. There are 17 residues in the CDR3. V lost 4 bases and J lost 6; bases outside the gene matches: 12. The germline CDR1 and CDR2 sequences are SGHTA and FQGNSA. The chain's CDR3 is CASSYLWTSADAGELFF. The CDR3 DNA is TGTGCCAGCAGCTACCTCTGGACTAGCGCAGACGCCGGGGAGCTGTTTTTT.